The rows below give T cell receptor beta chains drawn from one sample of a study of cytomegalovirus exposure and HLA in healthy donors. TCRdb keeps only in-frame clones here, not all; method: immunoSEQ multiplex PCR. The sample shows 75,000 to 90,000 clones, 65% to 85% of them seen only once. Input material: PBMCs. The origin of the receptors is a woman in her thirties or forties in good health and CMV-seropositive. CDR3s include the opening cysteine and the closing phenylalanine or tryptophan. A D gene is named only where the DNA matches it firmly. The size entry is marked missing in some rows and otherwise reads once, few, many or a size class.

d_gene,j_gene,v_gene,abundance,CDR3nt,CDR3aa
.,TRBJ2-7,TRBV4-1,.,TGCGCCAGCAGCCCCGGGGGTGCAGGCAACTACGAGCAGTACTTC,CASSPGGAGNYEQYF
.,TRBJ2-7,TRBV6-5,.,TGTGCCAGCAACCGGGGTCCAGCCTACGAGCAGTACTTC,CASNRGPAYEQYF
TRBD1,TRBJ2-1,TRBV6-5,.,TGTGCCAGCAACAAGGGGCAGGGGGCGGTTAATGAGCAGTTCTTC,CASNKGQGAVNEQFF
TRBD1,TRBJ2-5,TRBV6-5,.,TGTGCCAGCAGCGGGCAGGGGGTTGGGGAGACCCAGTACTTC,CASSGQGVGETQYF
.,TRBJ1-1,TRBV7-3,.,TGTGCCAGCAGCCTGCAGGGAGGTGAAGCTTTCTTT,CASSLQGGEAFF
TRBD1,TRBJ2-7,TRBV11-2,.,TGTGCCAGCAGCTTATCTGGCAGGGGGCGCTACGAGCAGTACTTC,CASSLSGRGRYEQYF
.,TRBJ1-2,TRBV19,.,TGTGCCAGTAGTATTGGAGTTGCCTATGGCTACACCTTC,CASSIGVAYGYTF
.,TRBJ1-3,TRBV2,once,TGTGCCAGTACTGACAGAAGCTCTGGAAACACCATATATTTT,CASTDRSSGNTIYF
.,TRBJ2-2,TRBV6-5,.,TGTGCCAGCAGTTTCCAGAGACCGAACACCGGGGGGCTGTTTTTT,CASSFQRPNTGGLFF
.,TRBJ2-3,TRBV5-1,.,TGCGCCAGCAGCTTGGTGTCTAGCGGCACAGATACGCAGTATTTT,CASSLVSSGTDTQYF
.,TRBJ2-5,TRBV21-1,.,TGTGCCAGCAGCAAGGCCACCGCATCCAGGGTGTCGGGGACCCAGTACTTC,CASSKATASRVSGTQYF
.,TRBJ2-5,TRBV30,.,TGTGCCTGGGCGAAAGGAGGGGAGACCCAGTACTTC,CAWAKGGETQYF
.,TRBJ2-7,TRBV7-2,few,TGTGCCAGCAGCCGCTGGGGGCCAGGGCCATACGAGCAGTACTTC,CASSRWGPGPYEQYF
.,TRBJ1-2,TRBV6-6,.,TGTGCCAGCAGTCCGGACAGTGCTAACTATGGCTACACCTTC,CASSPDSANYGYTF
.,TRBJ2-3,TRBV28,.,TGTGCCAGCAGCCGGCGGCTAATGGCAGATACGCAGTATTTT,CASSRRLMADTQYF
TRBD1,TRBJ1-4,TRBV5-1,.,TGCGCCAGCAGCCCTGGGACAGGGAGGGGTGAAAAACTGTTTTTT,CASSPGTGRGEKLFF
TRBD1,TRBJ2-6,TRBV5-4,.,TGTGCCAGCAGCTTGAACAGGGGGCTCTCTGGGGCCAACGTCCTGACTTTC,CASSLNRGLSGANVLTF
.,TRBJ1-6,TRBV5-6,.,TGTGCCAGCAGCTTGGAAGGGGGGGAGGCATCACCCCTCCACTTT,CASSLEGGEASPLHF
.,TRBJ2-1,TRBV6-5,.,TGTGCCAGCAGTTACGAGGGTTACAATGAGCAGTTCTTC,CASSYEGYNEQFF
TRBD1,TRBJ1-5,TRBV2,.,TGTGCCAGCAGTCTCAGACAGGGCCAACAGCCCCAGCATTTT,CASSLRQGQQPQHF
TRBD2,TRBJ2-6,TRBV5-1,.,TGCGCCAGCAGCCGAGCGGGATCTGGGGCCAACGTCCTGACTTTC,CASSRAGSGANVLTF
TRBD1,TRBJ1-1,TRBV6-1,.,TGTGCCAGCAGACAGGACAGGGGGCCGGACACTGAAGCTTTCTTT,CASRQDRGPDTEAFF
.,TRBJ2-3,TRBV7-9,.,TGTGCCAGCAGCAAACTCGCGCGAGCAGATACGCAGTATTTT,CASSKLARADTQYF
.,TRBJ2-5,TRBV18,.,TGTGCCAGCTCACGGACCGGGGCGGGGGAGACCCAGTACTTC,CASSRTGAGETQYF
.,TRBJ2-1,TRBV5-8,.,TGTGCCAGCAACCTTGGGGCACTTTACAATGAGCAGTTCTTC,CASNLGALYNEQFF
.,TRBJ1-2,TRBV9,.,TGTGCCAGCAGCGTAGACCCCGGGGGAGGGACGATGCGATCCGGTGGCTACACCTTC,CASSVDPGGGTMRSGGYTF
.,TRBJ2-1,TRBV27,.,TGTGCCAGCAGCTCCGGACTGAGGCATGAGCAGTTCTTC,CASSSGLRHEQFF
TRBD1,TRBJ1-5,TRBV5-1,.,TGCGCCAGCAGCTTGGATACAGGGGGCGGTCAGCCCCAGCATTTT,CASSLDTGGGQPQHF
.,TRBJ2-3,TRBV5-6,.,TGTGCCAGCAGCCCGTTCGGACAAAGGGGTCCCGATACGCAGTATTTT,CASSPFGQRGPDTQYF
.,TRBJ1-3,TRBV2,.,TGTGCCAGCAGACGGACAGAGGCGGGAAACACCATATATTTT,CASRRTEAGNTIYF
TRBD1,TRBJ1-1,TRBV6-6,once,TGTGCCAGCAGTCCCGGACAGGGTAGGATTTTCGTTGAAGCTTTCTTT,CASSPGQGRIFVEAFF
TRBD1,TRBJ1-2,TRBV18,.,TGTGCCAGCTCACCGAGGGACAGGGCCGTGGACTATGGCTACACCTTC,CASSPRDRAVDYGYTF
TRBD2,TRBJ2-5,TRBV6-5,few,TGTGCCAGCACTAGGACTAGCGGGCCTCAAGAGACCCAGTACTTC,CASTRTSGPQETQYF
.,TRBJ2-3,TRBV18,.,TGTGCCAGCTCACCTACAGGGCTGGACACAGATACGCAGTATTTT,CASSPTGLDTDTQYF
TRBD2,TRBJ2-2,TRBV29-1,.,TGCAGCACAGGGACTAGCGTATCGAACACCGGGGAGCTGTTTTTT,CSTGTSVSNTGELFF
TRBD2,TRBJ2-7,TRBV7-9,few,TGTGCCAGCAGCCTTCTTACTAGCGGGACGAGCGAGCAGTACTTC,CASSLLTSGTSEQYF
TRBD1,TRBJ2-7,TRBV10-3,once,TGTGCCATCAGTGAGTCCGGACAGGGCTACGAGCAGTACTTC,CAISESGQGYEQYF
TRBD1,TRBJ1-5,TRBV4-1,.,TGCGCCAGCAGCCAAGGGGACAGGCTCATAGGAGGCAATCAGCCCCAGCATTTT,CASSQGDRLIGGNQPQHF
.,TRBJ1-1,TRBV5-1,.,TGCGCCAGCAGCTTGCCCCTAACAACAGGGACTGAAGCTTTCTTT,CASSLPLTTGTEAFF
.,TRBJ2-7,TRBV6-5,.,TGTGCCAGCAGTTACCGCTGGGGGGACGAGCAGTACTTC,CASSYRWGDEQYF
.,TRBJ1-6,TRBV6-5,.,TGTGCCAGCAGTTATTCCCAAGCGAATTCACCCCTCCACTTT,CASSYSQANSPLHF
TRBD1,TRBJ1-6,TRBV30,once,TGTGCCTGGGTGTCCCGGGACAGGGTAACACCCCTCCACTTT,CAWVSRDRVTPLHF
.,TRBJ2-2,TRBV15,.,TGTGCCACCAGCAGAGGGACTACCGACACCGGGGAGCTGTTTTTT,CATSRGTTDTGELFF
.,TRBJ1-2,TRBV4-1,once,TGCGCCAGCAGCCAAGATCCTGGCAGGATCGACTATGGCTACACCTTC,CASSQDPGRIDYGYTF
TRBD1,TRBJ2-5,TRBV5-1,.,TGCGCCAGCAGCTTGGACAGGGGGCAAGAGACCCAGTACTTC,CASSLDRGQETQYF
.,TRBJ1-5,TRBV7-8,.,TGTGCCAGCAGCTTAGCGGTCGGTGGTGCGAACAATCAGCCCCAGCATTTT,CASSLAVGGANNQPQHF
.,TRBJ2-2,TRBV4-1,.,TGCGCCAGCAGCAAGGGACTCACCCTGAACACCGGGGAGCTGTTTTTT,CASSKGLTLNTGELFF
.,TRBJ1-1,TRBV5-4,.,TGTGCCAGCAGCTTTAGCGGGGAAGCTTTCTTT,CASSFSGEAFF
TRBD1,TRBJ2-1,TRBV6-5,few,TGTGCCAGCTCGGGACAGGGATATGAGCAGTTCTTC,CASSGQGYEQFF
TRBD1,TRBJ2-6,TRBV29-1,.,TGCAGCGTTGAAGCTGGGTGGGACAGATTCTCTGGGGCCAACGTCCTGACTTTC,CSVEAGWDRFSGANVLTF
.,TRBJ2-7,TRBV5-1,.,TGCGCCAGCAGCACTAGGACCAACCCTACCTCCTACGAGCAGTACTTC,CASSTRTNPTSYEQYF
TRBD1,TRBJ1-2,TRBV30,.,TGTGCCTGGGGACAGGGCCACAACTATGGCTACACCTTC,CAWGQGHNYGYTF